The 22 T cell receptor beta chains below come from one sample, sequenced in a study of lymphopenia after photon versus proton radiotherapy. Method: immunoSEQ multiplex PCR; TCRdb's copy keeps in-frame clones and lacks some. The table shows more than 20,000 clones, with roughly 85% occurring only once. The sequencing used peripheral blood, collected from a patient treated with photon-based radiotherapy. These TCRs come from a man under 40 with gastric cancer.

This clone was observed a single time. This CDR3 reads CASSLGDSVEQFF. CDR3 in DNA: TGTGCCAGCAGTCTGGGGGATAGTGTTGAGCAGTTCTTC. The rearrangement uses TRBV28 and TRBJ2-1; TRBD1 or TRBD2 may be the D gene (5 bases each). The CDR3 sequence is 13 residues long. The V gene's germline CDR1 is MDHEN and CDR2 SYDVKM. Trimming took 5 bases from V and 9 from J, leaving 14 bases between them. Based on the CDR3 plus reference TRBV28 and TRBJ2-1, the full variable domain is DVKVTQSSRYLVKRTGEKVFLECVQDMDHENMFWYRQDPGLGLRLIYFSYDVKMKEKGDIPEGYSVSREKKERFSLILESASTNQTSMYLCASSLGDSVEQFFGPGTRLTVL.

The chain joins TRBV7-8 to TRBJ1-2; 9 positions match TRBD1. This CDR3 is 14 amino acids long. Germline CDR1 SGHVS, CDR2 FQNEAQ. With V trimmed by 1 base and J by 5 bases, 2 bases remained unmatched. CDR3 in amino acids: CASSLGDREYGYTF. As DNA, the CDR3 is TGTGCCAGCAGCTTAGGGGACAGGGAGTATGGCTACACCTTC.

This clone appeared a single time. This chain uses TRBV2 with TRBJ1-4, with 7 positions matching TRBD1. CDR3 length equals 13 residues. CDR1 and CDR2 (germline): SNHLY, FYNNEI. The V and J ends lost 6 bases and 3 bases, in that order; junction bases with no gene match: 1. The CDR3 nucleotides are TGTGCCAGCAGAGGGACAGCTAATGAAAAACTGTTTTTT. It is translated as CASRGTANEKLFF.

The gene calls are TRBV6-5 and TRBJ2-7; D gene ambiguous. CDR3 length: 14 residues. Trimming stripped 4 bases from V and 3 bases from J, with 13 bases between. Germline CDR1 is MNHEY and CDR2 is SVGAGI. The CDR3: CASSLTLRDYEQYF. In DNA form, the CDR3 reads TGTGCCAGCAGTTTAACGTTGCGTGACTACGAGCAGTACTTC.

J is TRBJ2-7 and V is TRBV28; unclear D gene. The CDR3 contains 11 residues. Per germline, CDR1 MDHEN and CDR2 SYDVKM. V was cut by 2 bases and J by 5 bases, with 4 bases left in between. The CDR3 region is CASSLGHEQYF. The DNA for the CDR3 is TGTGCCAGCAGTTTAGGCCACGAGCAGTACTTC.

Regarding this clone: One end of the junction is discordant with germline, which a read error may explain. This sample includes further DNA sequences coding for the same CDR3. The chain couples TRBV5-4 to TRBJ1-4; D may be TRBD1 (5 bases). The CDR3 length is 14 residues. From germline, CDR1 is SGHNT and CDR2 YYREEE (reference sequence). The CDR3 region has the DNA TGTGCCAGCAGCTTACAGGCAACTAATGAAAAGCTGTTTTTT. Translated, it gives CASSLQATNEKLFF.

This clone has a single count. This chain links TRBV5-6 with TRBJ2-7, with D unresolved. CDR1 is SGHDT, CDR2 YYEEEE, per germline. This CDR3 is 13 amino acids long. V lost 0 bases to trimming and J lost 5 bases, with 9 bases between them. Here the CDR3 reads CASSLELAHEQYF. The CDR3 DNA follows: TGTGCCAGCAGCTTGGAGCTTGCTCACGAGCAGTACTTC.

This sequence joins TRBV14 and TRBJ2-2; 9 positions agree with TRBD2. V trimming: 0 bases; J trimming: 2 bases; junction bases outside the gene matches: 4. Germline V gene data show CDR1 as SGHDN and CDR2 as FVKESK. CDR3 size: 17 residues. The CDR3 is CASSQEWLAGNTGELFF. The CDR3 DNA reads TGTGCCAGCAGCCAAGAATGGCTAGCGGGAAACACCGGGGAGCTGTTTTTT.

This chain uses TRBV5-1 with TRBJ2-3; D gene uncertain. Trimming shortened V by 0 bases and J by 0 bases, and 2 bases separated the two germline ends. Germline loops: CDR1 SGHRS, CDR2 YFSETQ. This CDR3 contains 13 residues. CDR3 DNA sequence: TGCGCCAGCAGCTTGGCAAGCACAGATACGCAGTATTTT. It yields the protein CASSLASTDTQYF. Drawing the rest from reference TRBV5-1 and TRBJ2-3, the complete variable domain is KAGVTQTPRYLIKTRGQQVTLSCSPISGHRSVSWYQQTPGQGLQFLFEYFSETQRNKGNFPGRFSGRQFSNSRSEMNVSTLELGDSALYLCASSLASTDTQYFGPGTRLTVL.

The genes are TRBV5-4 and TRBJ2-2; unclear D gene. Germline V gives CDR1 SGHNT, CDR2 YYREEE (reference sequence). Trimming shortened V by 0 bases and J by 8 bases, and 11 bases separated the two germline ends. CDR3 length: 14 amino acids. The CDR3 DNA reads TGTGCCAGCAGCTTGGACCGGGCAGAGGGGGAGCTGTTTTTT. Protein product: CASSLDRAEGELFF.

This clone was recorded a few times. This sequence joins TRBV11-3 and TRBJ2-7; possibly TRBD2 for D (7 bases). CDR3 length: 14 amino acids. CDR1 SGHNT and CDR2 YENEEA come from the germline V gene. The V end was cut by 5 bases, the J end by 6 bases, with 17 bases between. This chain's CDR3 is CASSPPGGGGEQYF. The DNA for the CDR3 is TGTGCCAGCAGCCCCCCGGGGGGCGGGGGCGAGCAGTACTTC.

This chain joins TRBV27 and TRBJ2-2, with D tentatively TRBD2 (7 bases). CDR1 and CDR2 (germline): MNHEY, SMNVEV (reference sequence). V lost 5 bases to trimming and J lost 10 bases, with 14 bases between them. This CDR3 is built from 13 residues. The CDR3 bases are TGTGCCAGCAGTCGGGGGGCGGGAGTGGAGCTGTTTTTT. Its protein product is CASSRGAGVELFF.

The rearrangement joins TRBV2 to TRBJ2-7; tentative D call: TRBD2 (6 bases). Looked up from germline, CDR1 is SNHLY and CDR2 is FYNNEI. Trimming pared 0 bases from V and 3 bases from J, leaving 12 bases between. The CDR3 contains 15 residues. This CDR3 is CASSEATQGGYEQYF. The CDR3 bases are TGTGCCAGCAGTGAAGCTACCCAGGGAGGCTACGAGCAGTACTTC.

The chain links TRBV5-5 to TRBJ1-3; the D gene is possibly TRBD1 (6 bases). Germline-derived CDR1 and CDR2 are SGHKS and YYEKEE (reference sequence). CDR3 size: 17 residues. V was pared by 0 bases and J by 1 base, with 14 bases between. As DNA, the CDR3 is TGTGCCAGCAGCTTGGCCAGGGGACGGAATTCTGGAAACACCATATATTTT. It translates to CASSLARGRNSGNTIYF.

This clone came up once. The chain employs TRBV14 and TRBJ2-7; D is undetermined. Germline V gene sequence: CDR1 SGHDN, CDR2 FVKESK. Trimming pared 0 bases from V and 6 bases from J, leaving 12 bases between. The CDR3 is 14 residues long. The CDR3 spells CASSQDIYGFEQYF. The CDR3 DNA reads as TGTGCCAGCAGCCAAGATATTTATGGGTTCGAGCAGTACTTC.

This rearrangement joins TRBV9 to TRBJ1-1; perhaps TRBD1 as D (6 bases). Trimming shortened V by 3 bases and J by 4 bases, and 13 bases separated the two germline ends. Looked up from germline, CDR1 is SGDLS and CDR2 is YYNGEE. CDR3 length: 14 amino acids. In DNA, the CDR3 is TGTGCCAGCAGCGCACAGGGCGGAGGCACTGAAGCTTTCTTT. It is translated as CASSAQGGGTEAFF.

J is TRBJ2-3 and V is TRBV9; D not resolved. Germline CDR1 is SGDLS and CDR2 is YYNGEE. V was clipped by 0 bases and J by 3 bases, with 11 bases between them. This CDR3 has 15 residues. The DNA for the CDR3 is TGTGCCAGCAGCGTAGAGGTGAAATCGACAGATACGCAGTATTTT. Amino acids: CASSVEVKSTDTQYF.

The chain is built from TRBV7-3 and TRBJ2-2; D not certain. The CDR3 loop spans 11 amino acids. Germline loops: CDR1 SGHTA, CDR2 FQGTGA. The V end lost 2 bases, the J end lost 6 bases, and 1 base lay between the germline ends. The CDR3 region is CASSLAGELFF. As DNA, the CDR3 is TGTGCCAGCAGCTTAGCCGGGGAGCTGTTTTTT.

In this sample, this clone turned up once. The chain has TRBV7-3 and TRBJ2-6; 8 bases are shared with TRBD1. V lost 5 bases to trimming and J lost 2 bases; unmatched junction nucleotides: 11. CDR1 and CDR2 from the germline V gene are SGHTA and FQGTGA. The CDR3 is 18 amino acids. CDR3 in DNA: TGTGCCAGCAGCCCGCGGACAGGGCTCGGTCCTGGGGCCAACGTCCTGACTTTC. Its protein is CASSPRTGLGPGANVLTF.

The chain has TRBV4-3 and TRBJ1-1; tentative D call: TRBD1 (6 bases). Trimming pared 0 bases from V and 6 bases from J, leaving 17 bases between. The CDR3 length is 16 residues. Per germline, CDR1 LGHNA and CDR2 YSLEER. The chain's CDR3 is CASSQDVFSGAAEAFF. The CDR3 DNA follows: TGCGCCAGCAGCCAAGATGTCTTTTCGGGGGCCGCTGAAGCTTTCTTT.

In this sample, this clone turned up a few times. The chain recombines TRBV7-2 with TRBJ2-1, with TRBD2 matching over 12 bases. CDR1 and CDR2 (germline): SGHTA, FQGNSA. The CDR3 covers 14 residues. J was trimmed by 9 bases and V by 6 bases; bases with no gene match: 6. CDR3 DNA sequence: TGTGCCAGCAGAGGACTAGCGGGGACCGGTGAGCAGTTCTTC. Its protein is CASRGLAGTGEQFF. The variable domain in full, with the rest retrieved from reference TRBV7-2 and TRBJ2-1, is GAGVSQSPSNKVTEKGKDVELRCDPISGHTALYWYRQSLGQGLEFLIYFQGNSAPDKSGLPSDRFSAERTGGSVSTLTIQRTQQEDSAVYLCASRGLAGTGEQFFGPGTRLTVL.

The V gene is TRBV7-2, the J gene TRBJ2-1; TRBD2 might be the D (6 bases). Germline values: CDR1 SGHTA, CDR2 FQGNSA. The CDR3 is 14 residues long. Trimming removed 5 bases from V and 4 bases from J, with 12 bases in between. CDR3 sequence: CASSQWTIYNEQFF. The CDR3 DNA reads as TGTGCCAGCAGCCAATGGACTATATACAATGAGCAGTTCTTC.